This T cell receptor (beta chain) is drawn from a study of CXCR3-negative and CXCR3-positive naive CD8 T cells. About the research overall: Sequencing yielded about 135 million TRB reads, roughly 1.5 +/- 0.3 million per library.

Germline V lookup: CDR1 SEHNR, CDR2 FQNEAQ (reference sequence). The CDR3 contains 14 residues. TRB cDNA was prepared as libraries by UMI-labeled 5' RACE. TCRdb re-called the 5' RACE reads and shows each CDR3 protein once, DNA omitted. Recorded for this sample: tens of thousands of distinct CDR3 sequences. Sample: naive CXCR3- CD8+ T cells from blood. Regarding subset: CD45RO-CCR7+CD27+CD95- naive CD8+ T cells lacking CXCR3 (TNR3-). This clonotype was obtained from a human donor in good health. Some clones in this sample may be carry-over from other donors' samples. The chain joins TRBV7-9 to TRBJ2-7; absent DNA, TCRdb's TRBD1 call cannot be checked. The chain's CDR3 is CASTSPGGTYEQYF. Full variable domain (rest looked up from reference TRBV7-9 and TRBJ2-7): DTGVSQNPRHKITKRGQNVTFRCDPISEHNRLYWYRQTLGQGPEFLTYFQNEAQLEKSRLLSDRFSAERPKGSFSTLEIQRTEQGDSAMYLCASTSPGGTYEQYFGPGTRLTVT.